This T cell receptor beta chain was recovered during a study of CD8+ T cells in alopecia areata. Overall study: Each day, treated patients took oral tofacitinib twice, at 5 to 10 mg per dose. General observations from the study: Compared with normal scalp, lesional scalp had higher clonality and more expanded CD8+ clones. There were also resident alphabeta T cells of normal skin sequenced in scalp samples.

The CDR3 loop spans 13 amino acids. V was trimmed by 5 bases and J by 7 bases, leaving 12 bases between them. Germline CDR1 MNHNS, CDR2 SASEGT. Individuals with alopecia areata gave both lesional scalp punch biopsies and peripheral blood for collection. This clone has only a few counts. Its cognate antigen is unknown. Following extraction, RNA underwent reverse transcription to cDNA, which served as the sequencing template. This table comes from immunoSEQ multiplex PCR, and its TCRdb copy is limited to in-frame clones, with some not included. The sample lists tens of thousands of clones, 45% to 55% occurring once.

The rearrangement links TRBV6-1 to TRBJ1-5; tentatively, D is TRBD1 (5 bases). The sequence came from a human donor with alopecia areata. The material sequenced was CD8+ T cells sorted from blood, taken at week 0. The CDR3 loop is CASSFGAGQPQHF. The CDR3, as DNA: TGTGCCAGCAGTTTTGGGGCCGGACAGCCCCAGCATTTT.